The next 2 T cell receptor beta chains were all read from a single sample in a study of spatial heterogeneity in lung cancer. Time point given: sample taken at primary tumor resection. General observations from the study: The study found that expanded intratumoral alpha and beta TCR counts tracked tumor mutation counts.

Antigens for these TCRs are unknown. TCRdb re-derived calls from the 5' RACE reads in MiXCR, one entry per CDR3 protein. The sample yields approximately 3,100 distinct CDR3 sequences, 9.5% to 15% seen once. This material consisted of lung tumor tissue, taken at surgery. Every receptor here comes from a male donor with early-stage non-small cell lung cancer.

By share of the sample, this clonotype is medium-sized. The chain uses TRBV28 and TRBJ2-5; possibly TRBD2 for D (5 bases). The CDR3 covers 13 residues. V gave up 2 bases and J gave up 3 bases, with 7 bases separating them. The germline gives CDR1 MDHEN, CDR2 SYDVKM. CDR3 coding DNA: TGTGCCAGCAGTTTACAAGCGGAAGAGACCCAGTACTTC. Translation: CASSLQAEETQYF.

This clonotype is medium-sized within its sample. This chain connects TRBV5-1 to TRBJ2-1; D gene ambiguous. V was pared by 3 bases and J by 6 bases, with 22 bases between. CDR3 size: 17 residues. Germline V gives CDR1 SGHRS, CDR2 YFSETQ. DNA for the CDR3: TGCGCCAGCAGCTCCCAACCGGACGGATCCGCCGGCAATGAGCAGTTCTTC. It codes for CASSSQPDGSAGNEQFF.